The sequence of this T cell receptor (beta chain) was determined in a study of blood T cell repertoires in COVID-19. Only in-frame clones appear in the TCRdb table, and some are missing; sequencing was by immunoSEQ multiplex PCR. The table records roughly 100,000 clones, roughly 80% of them present only once. CDR1 is SNHLY, CDR2 FYNNEI, per germline. CDR3 length: 13 residues. V was clipped by 7 bases and J by 3 bases, with 13 bases between them. This receptor was obtained from a woman aged 70 to 79 with acute or convalescent COVID-19. What was sequenced was peripheral blood. The chain recombines TRBV2 with TRBJ2-7; D possibly corresponds to TRBD1 (6 bases). In nucleotides, the CDR3 is TGTGCCAGCACCATACTACAGGGCTACGAGCAGTACTTC. The encoded protein is CASTILQGYEQYF.